What follows describes a single T cell receptor (beta chain). Generated by immunoSEQ multiplex PCR, the TCRdb table keeps only in-frame clones and is missing some. The sample carries tens of thousands of clones, over 80% recorded once. Germline V gene data show CDR1 as SNHLY and CDR2 as FYNNEI. Trimming left V 6 bases short and J 4 bases short, with 13 bases between. The CDR3 has 14 residues. Each patient's relapse followed autologous stem cell transplantation, and brentuximab vedotin exposure varied. The CD4+ T cells used were purified from thawed PBMCs through magnetic negative selection. This sample stems from a study of PD-1 blockade in classical Hodgkin lymphoma.

The chain carries TRBV2 and TRBJ1-3; D is unclear. The TCR sequence derives from a human donor with classical Hodgkin lymphoma. The material was CD4+ T cells from blood, obtained at baseline. CDR3 residues: CASSESFGGNTIYF. CDR3 nucleotides: TGTGCCAGCAGCGAGAGTTTTGGAGGAAACACCATATATTTT. The complete variable domain, with remaining parts taken from reference TRBV2 and TRBJ1-3, reads EPEVTQTPSHQVTQMGQEVILRCVPISNHLYFYWYRQILGQKVEFLVSFYNNEISEKSEIFDDQFSVERPDGSNFTLKIRSTKLEDSAMYFCASSESFGGNTIYFGEGSWLTVV.